The clone carrying this TCR beta chain was seen more than once but under ten times. Its antigen is unidentified. Trimming left V 4 bases short and J 2 bases short, with 17 bases between. This CDR3 has 16 residues. The germline V gene has CDR1 LNHDA and CDR2 SQIVND (reference sequence). Researchers amplified the TCR beta CDR3 regions from RNA transcripts. The primer set for the first-round RT-PCR of the TCR CDR3 was HTBI. TCRdb re-derived calls from the multiplex PCR reads in MiXCR, one entry per CDR3 protein. The top ten hold roughly 17% of the sample, which has under 750,000 distinct CDR3 sequences, 15% to 20% seen once. This sample is part of a study of T cells in Graves' hyperthyroidism and ophthalmopathy. Notes on the study in general: In the blood, most expanded thyroid clonotypes above 0.001 appeared as well. Ophthalmopathy, which appeared later, was predicted by the model a median 6.5 months before onset.

The V and J genes are TRBV19 and TRBJ1-2; TRBD1 is a possible D gene (6 bases). The TCR comes from a woman in her fifties or sixties with Graves' hyperthyroidism that later progressed to Graves' ophthalmopathy. The specimen sequenced was blood. The CDR3 DNA reads TGTGCCAGTAGTACGGAGTCGACAGGACCAAACTATGGCTACACCTTC. Protein: CASSTESTGPNYGYTF.